These 27 T cell receptor beta chains share one sample of origin, sequenced in a study of cytomegalovirus exposure and HLA in healthy donors. PCR primers comprised 60 Vbeta and 13 Jbeta primers. The protocol was immunoSEQ multiplex PCR, while the TCRdb copy is restricted to in-frame clones and leaves out a portion. The repertoire holds 95,000 to 150,000 clones, with roughly 78% as singletons. Sequenced sample: PBMCs. These receptors were collected from a man aged 30 to 39 in good health and CMV-seropositive.

This clone appeared a few times. This chain connects TRBV7-2 to TRBJ2-5; D is perhaps TRBD2 (7 bases). This CDR3 comprises 15 residues. CDR1 is SGHTA, CDR2 FQGNSA, per germline. The V and J ends lost 8 bases and 2 bases respectively, with 18 bases between them. The CDR3: CASGALGGVQETQYF. DNA for the CDR3: TGTGCCAGCGGGGCGTTAGGGGGGGTACAAGAGACCCAGTACTTC.

This rearrangement joins TRBV4-1 to TRBJ2-7; maybe TRBD2 (6 bases). This CDR3 has 16 amino acids. The V end was cut by 0 bases, the J end by 0 bases, with 12 bases between. Germline lookup yields CDR1 MGHRA and CDR2 YSYEKL. The CDR3 DNA is TGCGCCAGCAGCCAAGAAGTAGCGGCGACCTCCTACGAGCAGTACTTC. Amino acids: CASSQEVAATSYEQYF.

V and J are TRBV28 and TRBJ1-2, with D uncertain. CDR1 and CDR2 from the germline V gene are MDHEN and SYDVKM. The V end lost 3 bases, the J end lost 0 bases, and 8 bases lay between the germline ends. CDR3 length equals 14 residues. Here the CDR3 DNA reads TGTGCCAGCAGTTTCCCAGGTGCTAACTATGGCTACACCTTC. Translation: CASSFPGANYGYTF.

This clone has only a few counts. This chain uses TRBV2 with TRBJ2-4; D gene ambiguous. Per the germline V gene, CDR1 is SNHLY and CDR2 is FYNNEI. V was cut by 1 base and J by 7 bases, with 8 bases left in between. The CDR3 consists of 13 residues. CDR3 sequence: CASSEGSRNIQYF. The DNA for the CDR3 is TGTGCCAGCAGTGAAGGGAGCCGGAACATTCAGTACTTC.

V usage is TRBV28 and J usage is TRBJ2-7, with a possible D match to TRBD1 (9 bases). The CDR3 runs 15 residues. Germline assignment: CDR1 MDHEN and CDR2 SYDVKM. Trimming removed 8 bases from V and 3 bases from J, with 20 bases in between. In DNA, the CDR3 is TGTGCCAGCCGTTCGGGGGGGACAGGGAGCTACGAGCAGTACTTC. Protein: CASRSGGTGSYEQYF. The whole variable domain, remainder taken from reference TRBV28 and TRBJ2-7, is DVKVTQSSRYLVKRTGEKVFLECVQDMDHENMFWYRQDPGLGLRLIYFSYDVKMKEKGDIPEGYSVSREKKERFSLILESASTNQTSMYLCASRSGGTGSYEQYFGPGTRLTVT.

This chain uses TRBV11-3 with TRBJ2-1; TRBD1 aligns across 8 bases. Germline assignment: CDR1 SGHNT and CDR2 YENEEA. The CDR3 has 16 amino acids. The trim removed 5 bases at V and 1 base at J, leaving 7 bases unmatched. The CDR3 coding sequence is TGTGCCAGCAGCCCGAGGACAGGGCCTTCCTACAATGAGCAGTTCTTC. It translates to CASSPRTGPSYNEQFF.

Only a few counts were recorded for this clone. The chain uses TRBV5-1 and TRBJ2-1, with TRBD2 matching over 8 bases. Trimming removed 0 bases from V and 8 bases from J; junction bases left unmatched: 13. CDR1 is SGHRS, CDR2 YFSETQ, per germline. This CDR3 comprises 17 residues. The CDR3 DNA follows: TGCGCCAGCAGCTTGGGGGGTAGCGGGACCCCCATGGATGAGCAGTTCTTC. Protein product: CASSLGGSGTPMDEQFF.

V and J are TRBV18 and TRBJ2-5, with 15 bases lining up with TRBD2. The germline V gene has CDR1 KGHSH and CDR2 LQKENI. J was trimmed by 4 bases and V by 6 bases; bases with no gene match: 6. The CDR3 spans 16 residues. Here the CDR3 DNA reads TGTGCCAGCTCTCGGACTAGCGGGAGGGCCAGAGAGACCCAGTACTTC. It encodes CASSRTSGRARETQYF.

This clone was detected a few times. The chain couples TRBV30 to TRBJ2-7, with D perhaps matching TRBD2 (6 bases). CDR3 length: 14 residues. Trimming took off 0 bases at V and 6 bases at J, with 15 bases between the two ends. The germline gives CDR1 GTSNPN, CDR2 SVGIG (reference sequence). The CDR3 region is CAWSVDQGLSEQYF. Written as DNA, the CDR3 is TGTGCCTGGAGTGTCGACCAGGGACTCAGCGAGCAGTACTTC.

This chain links TRBV7-2 with TRBJ1-5; D remains ambiguous. The CDR3 length is 14 residues. Trimming removed 0 bases at V and 2 bases at J, with 5 bases between. The germline gives CDR1 SGHTA, CDR2 FQGNSA. The CDR3: CASSLARGNQPQHF. CDR3 in DNA: TGTGCCAGCAGCTTAGCGCGGGGCAATCAGCCCCAGCATTTT.

The chain uses TRBV19 and TRBJ1-1; D uncertain. This CDR3 has 12 residues. Germline CDR1 reads LNHDA; CDR2 reads SQIVND (reference sequence). The V end was cut by 8 bases, the J end by 1 base, with 8 bases between. CDR3 DNA: TGTGCCAGTGCGTGGGCGAACACTGAAGCTTTCTTT. This encodes CASAWANTEAFF.

V is TRBV5-1 and J is TRBJ2-2, with 10 bases fitting TRBD2. Germline V gives CDR1 SGHRS, CDR2 YFSETQ. J gave up 1 base and V 4 bases, and 4 bases lay outside the gene matches. This CDR3 is built from 16 residues. The CDR3 sequence: CASSQGLAVNTGELFF. The CDR3 coding sequence is TGCGCCAGCAGCCAAGGACTAGCGGTGAACACCGGGGAGCTGTTTTTT.

This sequence joins TRBV5-1 and TRBJ1-1, with D possibly matching TRBD1 (6 bases). CDR1 SGHRS and CDR2 YFSETQ come from the germline V gene. Trimming stripped 4 bases from V and 4 bases from J, with 11 bases between. CDR3 size: 13 residues. CDR3 in amino acids: CASSQGQGTEAFF. In DNA form, the CDR3 reads TGCGCCAGCAGCCAGGGGCAGGGCACTGAAGCTTTCTTT.

V gene TRBV29-1 combines with J gene TRBJ2-7; no firm D call. With 6 bases removed from V and 0 bases from J, the gap between germline ends came to 12 bases. The CDR3 loop spans 13 amino acids. Per germline, CDR1 SQVTM and CDR2 ANQGSEA. CDR3 bases: TGCAGCGTAGAGTCGACAAGCTCCTACGAGCAGTACTTC. Translation gives CSVESTSSYEQYF.

This clone turned up a few times. The genes are TRBV7-2 and TRBJ2-3; D is perhaps TRBD1 (6 bases). Germline lookup yields CDR1 SGHTA and CDR2 FQGNSA. The CDR3 totals 15 residues. Trimming shortened V by 1 base and J by 0 bases, and 8 bases separated the two germline ends. The CDR3 reads CASSLGGRSTDTQYF. The CDR3 nucleotides are TGTGCCAGCAGCTTAGGGGGGCGGAGCACAGATACGCAGTATTTT.

CDR3 in amino acids: CAWTEANRVGGEQYF. DNA for the CDR3: TGTGCCTGGACTGAGGCCAACAGGGTGGGCGGCGAGCAGTACTTC. The V call is TRBV30, the J call TRBJ2-7, with a tentative D call TRBD1 (6 bases). The germline V gene encodes CDR1 GTSNPN and CDR2 SVGIG (reference sequence). The CDR3 contains 15 residues. Trimming took 4 bases from V and 6 from J, leaving 22 bases between them.

The chain is built from TRBV2 and TRBJ2-1; 8 nucleotides align to TRBD2. From germline, CDR1 is SNHLY and CDR2 FYNNEI. CDR3 length: 16 residues. V shed 6 bases and J 6 bases; nucleotides not matched to a gene: 13. The CDR3 DNA follows: TGTGCCAGCAGATCATTTGGGGGGCTAGCGGGCAATGAGCAGTTCTTC. This encodes CASRSFGGLAGNEQFF.

V and J are TRBV5-1 and TRBJ2-2, with D possibly TRBD1 on 6 matching bases. From germline, CDR1 is SGHRS and CDR2 YFSETQ. The V end was cut by 2 bases, the J end by 1 base, with 18 bases between. There are 18 residues in the CDR3. The CDR3: CASSFTIPGTKNTGELFF. CDR3 coding DNA: TGCGCCAGCAGCTTCACTATCCCCGGGACAAAGAACACCGGGGAGCTGTTTTTT.

The V and J genes are TRBV7-2 and TRBJ2-7; 7 bases line up with TRBD1. The germline gives CDR1 SGHTA, CDR2 FQGNSA. Trimming took 5 bases from V and 3 from J; bases not matched to a gene: 4. The CDR3 has 13 residues. DNA for the CDR3: TGTGCCAGCAGCCCACGACAGGGCTACGAGCAGTACTTC. It is translated as CASSPRQGYEQYF. Combining the CDR3 with reference TRBV7-2 and TRBJ2-7 gives the whole variable domain GAGVSQSPSNKVTEKGKDVELRCDPISGHTALYWYRQSLGQGLEFLIYFQGNSAPDKSGLPSDRFSAERTGGSVSTLTIQRTQQEDSAVYLCASSPRQGYEQYFGPGTRLTVT.

The chain joins TRBV28 to TRBJ1-2; the D is unclear. In germline, CDR1 is MDHEN, CDR2 SYDVKM. The CDR3 is 16 amino acids. Trimming left V 5 bases short and J 1 base short, with 17 bases between. The CDR3 bases are TGTGCCAGCAGTCTAACACAGATACCAGTTAACTATGGCTACACCTTC. Translating gives CASSLTQIPVNYGYTF.

The V and J genes are TRBV29-1 and TRBJ1-1; D not certain. The V gene lost 4 bases and the J gene lost 9 bases, with 12 bases spanning the gap. This CDR3 is built from 11 residues. Germline values: CDR1 SQVTM, CDR2 ANQGSEA. The CDR3 loop reads CSVGEGVKAFF. For the CDR3, the DNA is TGCAGCGTTGGTGAGGGCGTCAAAGCTTTCTTT. The complete variable domain, with remaining parts taken from reference TRBV29-1 and TRBJ1-1, reads SAVISQKPSRDICQRGTSLTIQCQVDSQVTMMFWYRQQPGQSLTLIATANQGSEATYESGFVIDKFPISRPNLTFSTLTVSNMSPEDSSIYLCSVGEGVKAFFGQGTRLTVV.

The J gene is TRBJ1-3, the V gene TRBV9; no clear D. V was pared by 0 bases and J by 4 bases, with 5 bases between. This CDR3 spans 13 amino acids. Germline V gene lookup returns CDR1 SGDLS and CDR2 YYNGEE. CDR3 nucleotide sequence: TGTGCCAGCAGCGTAGACAGCGGAAACACCATATATTTT. Encoded protein: CASSVDSGNTIYF.

This clone was seen a handful of times. The chain links TRBV7-3 to TRBJ2-6; D ambiguous. Germline V gives CDR1 SGHTA, CDR2 FQGTGA. This CDR3 region has 13 residues. Trimming stripped 6 bases from V and 0 bases from J, with 3 bases between. For the CDR3, the DNA is TGTGCCAGCAGATACTCTGGGGCCAACGTCCTGACTTTC. Amino acids: CASRYSGANVLTF.

The rearrangement joins TRBV19 to TRBJ2-3, with 8 bases matching TRBD2. J was trimmed by 1 base and V by 5 bases; bases with no gene match: 11. The CDR3 totals 17 residues. CDR1 is LNHDA, CDR2 SQIVND, per germline (reference sequence). CDR3 loop: CASSLRSSGMGTDTQYF. Here the CDR3 DNA reads TGTGCCAGTAGTCTCCGAAGTAGCGGGATGGGCACAGATACGCAGTATTTT.

The chain couples TRBV10-3 to TRBJ1-1; D might be TRBD1 (6 bases). V was shortened by 6 bases and J by 0 bases, with 14 bases between the two germline ends. Germline loops: CDR1 ENHRY, CDR2 SYGVKD. This CDR3 has 15 residues. The CDR3 nucleotides are TGTGCCATCAGGGAACTGGACAGCTTGAACACTGAAGCTTTCTTT. Its translation: CAIRELDSLNTEAFF.

The rearrangement links TRBV7-2 to TRBJ1-4, with D possibly TRBD1 on 6 matching bases. The length of the CDR3 is 14 residues. Trimming removed 5 bases at V and 7 bases at J, with 14 bases between. Per the germline V gene, CDR1 is SGHTA and CDR2 is FQGNSA. CDR3 sequence: CASSPGVDGEKLFF. The CDR3 DNA reads as TGTGCCAGCAGCCCAGGGGTTGACGGTGAAAAACTGTTTTTT.

This clone was seen a few times. The chain employs TRBV2 and TRBJ2-7; 11 bases align to TRBD2. This CDR3 is built from 16 residues. Germline CDR1 reads SNHLY; CDR2 reads FYNNEI. Trimming at V came to 2 bases and at J to 7 bases, leaving 10 bases not matched to a gene. The CDR3, as DNA: TGTGCCAGCAGTGAACATGTAGCGGGAGGGCCGAGAGAGCAGTACTTC. It translates to CASSEHVAGGPREQYF.